This TCR beta chain was observed in a study of cytomegalovirus exposure and HLA in healthy donors. In the PCR, 60 Vbeta and 13 Jbeta primers were used. Sequenced by immunoSEQ multiplex PCR; TCRdb stores in-frame clones only, minus some. The sample lists approximately 160,000 clones; roughly 82% were seen once. Study-level findings and limits: An analysis done earlier found most TCR beta V segments productive about 87% or about 30% of the time.

Note on this clone: Its cognate antigen is unknown.

This CDR3 has 15 amino acids. V was clipped by 6 bases and J by 2 bases, with 16 bases between them. Germline V lookup: CDR1 MNHEY, CDR2 SVGAGI. The J gene is TRBJ1-2, the V gene TRBV6-5; D might be TRBD1 (5 bases). Sequencing was done on a sample of PBMCs. This clonotype was obtained from a girl under 18 in good health and CMV-seropositive. CDR3 in DNA: TGTGCCAGCAGCCGACTGACAGACCCGAACTATGGCTACACCTTC. This sequence encodes CASSRLTDPNYGYTF.